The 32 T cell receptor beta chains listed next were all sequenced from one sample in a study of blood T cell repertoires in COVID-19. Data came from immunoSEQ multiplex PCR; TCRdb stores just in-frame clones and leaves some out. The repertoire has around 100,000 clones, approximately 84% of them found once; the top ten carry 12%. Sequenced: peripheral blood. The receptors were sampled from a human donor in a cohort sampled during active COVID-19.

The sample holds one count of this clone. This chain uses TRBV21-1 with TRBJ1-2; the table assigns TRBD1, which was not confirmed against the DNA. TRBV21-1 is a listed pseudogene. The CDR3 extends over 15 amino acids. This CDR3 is CASSKAGQANYGYTF. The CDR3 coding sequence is TGTGCCAGCAGCAAAGCTGGACAGGCTAACTATGGCTACACCTTC.

CDR3 sequence: CAASEGGYGYTF. The DNA of the CDR3 is TGTGCCGCCTCCGAGGGGGGGTATGGCTACACCTTC. The chain links TRBV12-3 or TRBV12-4 to TRBJ1-2; perhaps TRBD1 as D (6 bases). The CDR3 spans 12 residues. The V end lost 11 bases, the J end lost 5 bases, and 15 bases lay between the germline ends.

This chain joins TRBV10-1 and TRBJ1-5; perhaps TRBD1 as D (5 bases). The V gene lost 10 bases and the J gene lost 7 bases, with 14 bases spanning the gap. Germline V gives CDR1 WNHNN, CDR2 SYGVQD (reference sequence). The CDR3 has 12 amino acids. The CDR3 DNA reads TGCGCCATCGACGGGGGGGGGCAGCCCCAGCATTTT. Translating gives CAIDGGGQPQHF.

The CDR3: CASSLVRIASGTDTQYF. In DNA, the CDR3 is TGTGCCAGCAGCTTAGTGCGAATTGCTTCGGGCACAGATACGCAGTATTTT. This rearrangement joins TRBV11-2 to TRBJ2-3, with D unclear. The V end lost 1 base, the J end lost 1 base, and 15 bases lay between the germline ends. Germline assignment: CDR1 SGHAT and CDR2 FQNNGV. This CDR3 spans 17 amino acids.

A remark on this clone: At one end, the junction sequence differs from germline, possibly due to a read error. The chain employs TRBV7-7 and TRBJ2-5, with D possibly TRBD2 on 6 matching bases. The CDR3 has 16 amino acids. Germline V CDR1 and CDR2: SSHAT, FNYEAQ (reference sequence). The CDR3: CASSLGSRRGQETQYF. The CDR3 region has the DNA TGTGCTAGCAGCTTAGGAAGCCGGCGGGGCCAAGAGACCCAGTACTTC.

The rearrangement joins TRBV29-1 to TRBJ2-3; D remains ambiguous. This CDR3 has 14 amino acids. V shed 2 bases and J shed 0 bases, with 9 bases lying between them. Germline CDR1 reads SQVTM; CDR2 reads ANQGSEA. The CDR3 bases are TGCAGCGTTGAAAATGGCATGAGCACAGATACGCAGTATTTT. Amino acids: CSVENGMSTDTQYF.

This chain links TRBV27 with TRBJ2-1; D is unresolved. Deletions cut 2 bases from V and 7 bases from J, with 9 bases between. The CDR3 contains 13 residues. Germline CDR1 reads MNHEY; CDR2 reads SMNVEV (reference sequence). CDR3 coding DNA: TGTGCCAGCAGTTTAACCAGTGGTAATGAGCAGTTCTTC. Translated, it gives CASSLTSGNEQFF.

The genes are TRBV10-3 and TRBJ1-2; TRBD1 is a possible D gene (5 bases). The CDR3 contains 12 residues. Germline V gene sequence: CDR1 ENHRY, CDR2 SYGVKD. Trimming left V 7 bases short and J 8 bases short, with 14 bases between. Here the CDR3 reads CAITGREGGYTF. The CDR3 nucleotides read TGTGCCATCACTGGCAGGGAGGGGGGCTACACCTTC.

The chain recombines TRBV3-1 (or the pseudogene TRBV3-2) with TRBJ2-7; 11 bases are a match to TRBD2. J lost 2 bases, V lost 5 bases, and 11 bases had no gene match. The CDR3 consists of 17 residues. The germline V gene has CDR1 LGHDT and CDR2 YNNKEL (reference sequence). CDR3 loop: CASSSRPSGLAAYEQYF. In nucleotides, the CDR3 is TGTGCCAGCAGCTCCAGGCCCTCGGGACTAGCGGCCTACGAGCAGTACTTC.

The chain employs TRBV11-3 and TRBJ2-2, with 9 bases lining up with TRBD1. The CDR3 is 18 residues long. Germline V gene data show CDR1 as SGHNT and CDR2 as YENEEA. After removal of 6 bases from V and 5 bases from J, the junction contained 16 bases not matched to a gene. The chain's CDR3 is CASSRLQQGAVLTGELFF. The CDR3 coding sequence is TGTGCCAGCAGTAGACTCCAACAGGGGGCGGTACTGACCGGGGAGCTGTTTTTT.

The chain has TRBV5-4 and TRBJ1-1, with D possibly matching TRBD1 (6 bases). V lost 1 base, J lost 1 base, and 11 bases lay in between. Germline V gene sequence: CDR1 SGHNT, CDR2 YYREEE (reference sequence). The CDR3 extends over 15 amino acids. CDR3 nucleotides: TGTGCCAGCAGCTTGTTGACAGGAACGAACACTGAAGCTTTCTTT. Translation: CASSLLTGTNTEAFF.

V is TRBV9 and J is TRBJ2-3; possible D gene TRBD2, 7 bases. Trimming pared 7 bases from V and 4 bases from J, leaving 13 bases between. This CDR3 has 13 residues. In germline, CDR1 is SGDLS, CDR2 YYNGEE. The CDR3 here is CASGGGWADTQYF. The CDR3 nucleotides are TGTGCCAGCGGGGGGGGCTGGGCAGATACGCAGTATTTT.

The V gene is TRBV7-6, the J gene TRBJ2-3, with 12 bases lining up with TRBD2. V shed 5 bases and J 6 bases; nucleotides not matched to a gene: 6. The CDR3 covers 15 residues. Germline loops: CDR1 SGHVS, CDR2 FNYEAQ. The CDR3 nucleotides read TGTGCCAGCAGCCCTAGCGGGGGGGCCAGGGATACGCAGTATTTT. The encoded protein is CASSPSGGARDTQYF.

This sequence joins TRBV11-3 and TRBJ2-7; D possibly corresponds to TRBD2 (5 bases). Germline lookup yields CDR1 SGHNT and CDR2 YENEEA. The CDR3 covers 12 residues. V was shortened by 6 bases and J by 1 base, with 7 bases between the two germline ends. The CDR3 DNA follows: TGTGCCAGCAGGGACTTGTCCTACGAGCAGTACTTC. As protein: CASRDLSYEQYF. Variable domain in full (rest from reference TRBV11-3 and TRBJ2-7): EAGVVQSPRYKIIEKKQPVAFWCNPISGHNTLYWYLQNLGQGPELLIRYENEEAVDDSQLPKDRFSAERLKGVDSTLKIQPAELGDSAVYLCASRDLSYEQYFGPGTRLTVT.

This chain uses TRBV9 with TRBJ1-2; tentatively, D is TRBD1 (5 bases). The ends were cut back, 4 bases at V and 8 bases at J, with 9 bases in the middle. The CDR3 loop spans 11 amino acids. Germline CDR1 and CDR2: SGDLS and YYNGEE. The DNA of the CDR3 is TGTGCCAGCAGCCCAGGGATCGGCTACACCTTC. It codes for CASSPGIGYTF. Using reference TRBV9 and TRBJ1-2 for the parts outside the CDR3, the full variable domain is DSGVTQTPKHLITATGQRVTLRCSPRSGDLSVYWYQQSLDQGLQFLIQYYNGEERAKGNILERFSAQQFPDLHSELNLSSLELGDSALYFCASSPGIGYTFGSGTRLTVV.

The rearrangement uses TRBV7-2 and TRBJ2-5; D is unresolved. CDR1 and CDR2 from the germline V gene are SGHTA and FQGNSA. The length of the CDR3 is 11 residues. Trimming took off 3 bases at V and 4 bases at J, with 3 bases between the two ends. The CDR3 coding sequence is TGTGCCAGCAGCTTCTCAGAGACCCAGTACTTC. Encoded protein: CASSFSETQYF. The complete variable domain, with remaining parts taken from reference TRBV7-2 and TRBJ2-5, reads GAGVSQSPSNKVTEKGKDVELRCDPISGHTALYWYRQSLGQGLEFLIYFQGNSAPDKSGLPSDRFSAERTGGSVSTLTIQRTQQEDSAVYLCASSFSETQYFGPGTRLLVL.

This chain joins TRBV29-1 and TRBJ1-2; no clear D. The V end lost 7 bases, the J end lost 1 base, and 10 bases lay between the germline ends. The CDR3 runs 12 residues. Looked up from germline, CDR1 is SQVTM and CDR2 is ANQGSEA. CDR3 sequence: CSASENNYGYTF. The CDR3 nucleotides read TGCAGCGCCTCGGAGAATAACTATGGCTACACCTTC. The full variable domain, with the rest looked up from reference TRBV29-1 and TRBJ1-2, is SAVISQKPSRDICQRGTSLTIQCQVDSQVTMMFWYRQQPGQSLTLIATANQGSEATYESGFVIDKFPISRPNLTFSTLTVSNMSPEDSSIYLCSASENNYGYTFGSGTRLTVV.

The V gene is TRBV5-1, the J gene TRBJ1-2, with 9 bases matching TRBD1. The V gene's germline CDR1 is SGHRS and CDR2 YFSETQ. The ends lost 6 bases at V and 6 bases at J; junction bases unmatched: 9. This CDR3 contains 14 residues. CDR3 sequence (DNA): TGCGCCAGCAACTCGGGGACAGGGTCGCATGGCTACACCTTC. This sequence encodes CASNSGTGSHGYTF.

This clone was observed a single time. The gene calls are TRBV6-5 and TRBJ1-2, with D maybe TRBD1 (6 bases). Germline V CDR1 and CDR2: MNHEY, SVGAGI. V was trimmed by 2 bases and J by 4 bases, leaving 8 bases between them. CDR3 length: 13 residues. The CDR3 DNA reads TGTGCCAGCAGTTACGACAGGAGCTATGGCTACACCTTC. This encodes CASSYDRSYGYTF.

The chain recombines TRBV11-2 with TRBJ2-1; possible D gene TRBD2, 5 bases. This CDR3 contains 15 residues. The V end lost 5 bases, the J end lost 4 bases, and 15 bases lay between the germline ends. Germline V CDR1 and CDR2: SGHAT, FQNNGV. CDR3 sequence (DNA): TGTGCCAGCAGCCCCCTGAGGGCGTTATACAATGAGCAGTTCTTC. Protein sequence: CASSPLRALYNEQFF.

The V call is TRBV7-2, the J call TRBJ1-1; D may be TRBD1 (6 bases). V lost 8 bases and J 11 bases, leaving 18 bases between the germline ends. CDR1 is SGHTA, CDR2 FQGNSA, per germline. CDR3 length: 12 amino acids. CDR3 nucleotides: TGTGCCAGCGGAACAGGGTGGTGGGGTGCTTTCTTT. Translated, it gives CASGTGWWGAFF. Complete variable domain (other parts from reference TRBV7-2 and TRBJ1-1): GAGVSQSPSNKVTEKGKDVELRCDPISGHTALYWYRQSLGQGLEFLIYFQGNSAPDKSGLPSDRFSAERTGGSVSTLTIQRTQQEDSAVYLCASGTGWWGAFFGQGTRLTVV.

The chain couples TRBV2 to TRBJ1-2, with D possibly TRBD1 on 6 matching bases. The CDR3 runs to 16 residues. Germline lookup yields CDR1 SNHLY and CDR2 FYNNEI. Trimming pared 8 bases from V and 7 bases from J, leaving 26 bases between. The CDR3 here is CASPRLNTDRRGGYTF. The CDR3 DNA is TGTGCCAGCCCCCGACTTAATACTGACAGGCGAGGTGGCTACACCTTC.

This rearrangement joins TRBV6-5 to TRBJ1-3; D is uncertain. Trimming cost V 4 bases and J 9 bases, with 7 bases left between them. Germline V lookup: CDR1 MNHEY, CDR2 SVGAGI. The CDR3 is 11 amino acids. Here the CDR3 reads CASSWAGTIYF. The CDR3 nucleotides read TGTGCCAGCAGTTGGGCAGGCACCATATATTTT.

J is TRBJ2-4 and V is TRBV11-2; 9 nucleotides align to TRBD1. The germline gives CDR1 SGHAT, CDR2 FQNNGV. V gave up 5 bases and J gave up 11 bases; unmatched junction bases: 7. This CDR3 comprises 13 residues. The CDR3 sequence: CASSRTGGMVQYF. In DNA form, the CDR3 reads TGTGCCAGCAGCCGAACAGGGGGCATGGTTCAGTACTTC.

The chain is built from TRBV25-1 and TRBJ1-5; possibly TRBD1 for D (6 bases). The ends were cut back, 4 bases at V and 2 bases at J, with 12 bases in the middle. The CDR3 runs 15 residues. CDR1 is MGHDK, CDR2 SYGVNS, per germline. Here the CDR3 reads CASSAGGAGNQPQHF. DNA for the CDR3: TGTGCCAGCAGTGCGGGGGGCGCAGGCAATCAGCCCCAGCATTTT. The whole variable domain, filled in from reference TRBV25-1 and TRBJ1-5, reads EADIYQTPRYLVIGTGKKITLECSQTMGHDKMYWYQQDPGMELHLIHYSYGVNSTEKGDLSSESTVSRIRTEHFPLTLESARPSHTSQYLCASSAGGAGNQPQHFGDGTRLSIL.

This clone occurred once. Here the CDR3 reads CASSQRGGATTDTQYF. CDR3 nucleotides: TGTGCCAGCAGCCAGAGGGGAGGGGCAACCACAGATACGCAGTATTTT. The rearrangement joins TRBV3-1 (or the pseudogene TRBV3-2) to TRBJ2-3, with 7 bases aligning to TRBD2. CDR1 and CDR2 from the germline V gene are LGHDT and YNNKEL (reference sequence). The CDR3 covers 16 residues. V shed 3 bases and J 2 bases; nucleotides not matched to a gene: 8.

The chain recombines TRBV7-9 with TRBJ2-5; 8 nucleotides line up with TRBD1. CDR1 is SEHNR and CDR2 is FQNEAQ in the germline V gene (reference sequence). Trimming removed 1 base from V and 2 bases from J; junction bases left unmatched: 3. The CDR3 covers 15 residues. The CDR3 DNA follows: TGTGCCAGCAGCTTAGTAGGGACAGGTCAAGAGACCCAGTACTTC. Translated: CASSLVGTGQETQYF.

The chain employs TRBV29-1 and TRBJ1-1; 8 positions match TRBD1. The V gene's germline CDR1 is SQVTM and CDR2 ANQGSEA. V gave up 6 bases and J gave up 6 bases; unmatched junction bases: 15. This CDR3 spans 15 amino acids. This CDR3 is CSVHPGGSKVAEAFF. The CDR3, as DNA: TGCAGCGTCCACCCAGGGGGCTCAAAGGTCGCTGAAGCTTTCTTT.

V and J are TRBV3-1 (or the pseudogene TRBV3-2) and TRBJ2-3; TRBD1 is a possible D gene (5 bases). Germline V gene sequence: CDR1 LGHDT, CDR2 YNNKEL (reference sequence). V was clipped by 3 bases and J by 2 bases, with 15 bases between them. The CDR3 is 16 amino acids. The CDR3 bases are TGTGCCAGCAGCCACTTCCCGACAGTACCCACAGATACGCAGTATTTT. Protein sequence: CASSHFPTVPTDTQYF.

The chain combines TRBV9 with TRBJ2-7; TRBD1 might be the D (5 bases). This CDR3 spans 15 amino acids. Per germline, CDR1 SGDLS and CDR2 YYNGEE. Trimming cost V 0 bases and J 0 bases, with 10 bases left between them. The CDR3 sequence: CASSVGPGYSYEQYF. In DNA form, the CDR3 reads TGTGCCAGCAGCGTAGGGCCAGGGTACTCCTACGAGCAGTACTTC.

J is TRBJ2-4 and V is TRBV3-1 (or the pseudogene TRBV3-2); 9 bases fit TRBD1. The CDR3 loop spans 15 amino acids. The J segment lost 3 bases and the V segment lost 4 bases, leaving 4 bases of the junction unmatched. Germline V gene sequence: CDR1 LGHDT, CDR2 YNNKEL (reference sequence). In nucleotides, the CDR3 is TGTGCCAGCAGCCCGGGACAGGGAGGCAAAAACATTCAGTACTTC. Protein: CASSPGQGGKNIQYF.

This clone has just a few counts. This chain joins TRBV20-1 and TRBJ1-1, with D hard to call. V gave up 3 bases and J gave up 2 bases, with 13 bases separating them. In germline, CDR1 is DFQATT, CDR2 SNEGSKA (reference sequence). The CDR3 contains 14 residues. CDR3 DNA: TGCAGTGCTAGTGATCTCCGCGTAAACACTGAAGCTTTCTTT. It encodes CSASDLRVNTEAFF.